Following are 14 T cell receptor delta chains from one sample sequenced in a study of gamma-delta chains in newborns, infants, children. TCRdb used CATT to re-call clones from the reads. This table has 2,000 or so delta-chain clones, 1% appearing once. Sequencing was performed on blood. The source of these receptors is a child who was a newborn, infant or young child, either healthy, febrile or measles-vaccinated (not recorded which).

A remark on this clone: The translated DNA and TCRdb's protein are not identical at residue 10; the protein here was translated from the DNA. This sequence joins TRDV2 and TRDJ3, with 7 bases aligning to TRDD3. This CDR3 has 19 residues. V lost 0 bases to trimming and J lost 5 bases; unmatched junction nucleotides: 12. Germline V gives CDR1 GEAIGNYY, CDR2 EKD. CDR3 bases: TGTGCCTGTGACACCGCCTTTACTGGGGTATATCGGGACACCCGACAGATGTTTTTC. Its translation is CACDTAFTGVYRDTRQMFF.

Turning to this clone: TCRdb's protein, taken from a much larger clone, differs from this DNA's translation at residue 17, likely owing to a read error; the protein displayed comes from the DNA. This sequence joins TRDV2 and TRDJ3; 12 bases are shared with TRDD3. The germline gives CDR1 GEAIGNYY, CDR2 EKD. CDR3 length: 19 amino acids. The CDR3 coding sequence is TGTGCCTGTGACACCGTACTGGGGGATACATCCTGGGACACCCGACAGGTGTTTTTC. This gives the protein CACDTVLGDTSWDTRQVFF.

The table lists this clone with a few counts. Given a far larger clone just one base away, this is likely a sequencing read error. This CDR3 is also generated by other DNA sequences in the sample. The chain combines TRDV2 with TRDJ3, with TRDD3 identical over 10 bases. The CDR3 covers 19 residues. Germline loops: CDR1 GEAIGNYY, CDR2 EKD. The chain's CDR3 is CACDLLGDWSSWDTRQMFF. As DNA, the CDR3 is TGTGCCTGTGACTTACTGGGGGATTGGAGCTCCTGGGACACCCGGCAGATGTTTTTC.

This clone was counted a few times. The likely explanation is a read error, given a far larger clone one base away. Other DNA sequences in the sample encode the same CDR3. The chain joins TRDV2 to TRDJ1; D perhaps matches TRDD3 (5 bases). From germline, CDR1 is GEAIGNYY and CDR2 EKD. Deletions cut 3 bases from V and 0 bases from J, with 16 bases between. The CDR3 loop spans 16 amino acids. CDR3 region: CACDAMGTPYTDKLIF. CDR3 sequence (DNA): TGTGCCTGTGACGCAATGGGGACCCCTTACACCGATAAACTCATCTTT.

This clone showed up just a few times. The protein recorded in TCRdb matches a much larger clone and deviates from this DNA's translation at residue 3, suggesting a read error; the protein here is obtained by translating the DNA. CDR3 sequence: CAGDTVLGSSWDTRQMFF. For the CDR3, the DNA is TGTGCCGGTGACACCGTACTGGGGAGCTCCTGGGACACCCGACAGATGTTTTTC. The chain combines TRDV2 with TRDJ3, with TRDD3 matching 7 bases. Germline V CDR1 and CDR2: GEAIGNYY, EKD. The CDR3 runs to 18 residues.

This clone was recorded a few times. The protein in TCRdb stems from a much larger clone and differs at residue 3 from this DNA's translation, likely a read error; here the protein is translated from the DNA. The chain has TRDV2 and TRDJ2; D is perhaps TRDD3 (5 bases). CDR1 is GEAIGNYY and CDR2 is EKD in the germline V gene. CDR3 size: 15 residues. The CDR3 bases are TGTGCCCGTGACCTGGTAGGGGACCGGACAGCACAACTCTTCTTT. It codes for CARDLVGDRTAQLFF.

This clone was picked up a small number of times. A far larger clone lies a single base away; this is likely a read error. Other DNA sequences of this sample code for an identical CDR3. The V gene is TRDV2, the J gene TRDJ2; 7 nucleotides align to TRDD3. Germline V lookup: CDR1 GEAIGNYY, CDR2 EKD. This CDR3 has 18 residues. V lost 7 bases and J lost 4; bases outside the gene matches: 20. CDR3 in amino acids: CACATRGRGGIPTAQLFF. In nucleotides, the CDR3 is TGTGCCTGCGCCACACGGGGACGAGGGGGGATCCCGACAGCACAACTCTTCTTT.

This clone was counted between two and nine times. The TCRdb protein comes from a much larger clone and disagrees with this DNA's translation at residue 7, likely due to a read error; the protein given here is derived from the DNA. The CDR3 DNA sequence: TGTGCCTGTGACTCCCTTGCTGGGGCTAAGGACTGGGACACCCGACAGATGTTTTTC. Translated: CACDSLAGAKDWDTRQMFF. The chain combines TRDV2 with TRDJ3, with a tentative D call TRDD3 (6 bases). Germline values: CDR1 GEAIGNYY, CDR2 EKD. The ends were cut back, 3 bases at V and 3 bases at J, with 20 bases in the middle. This CDR3 is 19 amino acids long.

On this clone itself: TCRdb shows a much larger clone's protein in place of this DNA's translation, and the two differ at residue 9, likely through a read error; the protein shown is translated from the DNA. This chain connects TRDV2 to TRDJ1; 9 bases are a match to TRDD3. V lost 3 bases to trimming and J lost 0 bases; unmatched junction nucleotides: 10. Germline CDR1 reads GEAIGNYY; CDR2 reads EKD. The CDR3 loop spans 17 amino acids. The CDR3 is CACDDLGDDADTDKLIF. The CDR3 DNA sequence: TGTGCCTGTGACGATCTGGGGGATGACGCCGACACCGATAAACTCATCTTT.

There are a few counts of this clone. The mismatch at residue 8 between this DNA's translation and the TCRdb protein of a much larger clone likely reflects a read error; the protein shown is translated from the DNA. The chain combines TRDV2 with TRDJ2; 7 nucleotides agree with TRDD3. The CDR3 loop spans 17 amino acids. Germline values: CDR1 GEAIGNYY, CDR2 EKD. With 3 bases clipped from V and 2 bases from J, the junction kept 11 bases outside the gene matches. The CDR3 DNA sequence: TGTGCCTGTGACGTACTGGGGAATACGGCCTTGACAGCACAACTCTTCTTT. Residues: CACDVLGNTALTAQLFF.

This clone came up a few times. A far larger clone is one nucleotide away, so this likely arose from a read error. This rearrangement joins TRDV2 to TRDJ3; 13 bases fit TRDD3. This CDR3 region has 20 residues. Per germline, CDR1 GEAIGNYY and CDR2 EKD. CDR3 sequence reads: CACDTYWGIRSSWDNRQMFF. In DNA, the CDR3 is TGTGCCTGTGACACGTACTGGGGGATACGGAGCTCCTGGGACAACCGACAGATGTTTTTC.

This clone is medium-sized (0.01 to 0.1%) in the sample. Since a much larger clone is just one base distant, this may be a read error. The J gene is TRDJ1, the V gene TRDV2, with 8 bases matching TRDD3. Germline lookup yields CDR1 GEAIGNYY and CDR2 EKD. The CDR3 spans 19 residues. V was pared by 5 bases and J by 0 bases, with 19 bases of the junction left unmatched. CDR3 DNA sequence: TGTGCCTGTGGCAACGTAGGGGGACTGGGGGCCCCGTACACCGATAAACTCATCTTT. Encoded protein: CACGNVGGLGAPYTDKLIF.

This clone was seen a handful of times. TCRdb shows a much larger clone's protein in place of this DNA's translation, and the two differ at residue 11, likely through a read error; the protein shown is translated from the DNA. V and J are TRDV2 and TRDJ2; 11 positions match TRDD3. J gave up 10 bases and V 0 bases, and 6 bases lay outside the gene matches. The V gene's germline CDR1 is GEAIGNYY and CDR2 EKD. This CDR3 spans 15 amino acids. CDR3: CACDTWGIRGEQLFF. The CDR3 coding sequence is TGTGCCTGTGACACCTGGGGGATACGAGGAGAACAACTCTTCTTT.

In its sample, this clone was seen a few times. Just one base apart from a much larger clone, this may be a read error. Other DNA sequences in this specimen translate into the identical CDR3. The chain combines TRDV2 with TRDJ3; 10 bases are shared with TRDD3. The germline CDR1 and CDR2 sequences are GEAIGNYY and EKD. The CDR3 contains 20 residues. V was clipped by 0 bases and J by 0 bases; unmatched bases: 7. CDR3 DNA: TGTGCCTGTGACACCGTCTACTGGGGGATTGGCTCCTGGGACACCCGACAGATGTTTTTC. Encoded protein: CACDTVYWGIGSWDTRQMFF.